Presented here are 15 T cell receptor beta chains from one specimen sequenced in a study of T cells after yellow fever vaccination. Each CDR3 protein is one row after TCRdb ran MiXCR on the 5' RACE reads. The sample lists a few hundred thousand distinct CDR3 sequences, around 7% seen once, with roughly 0.9% in the top ten. Sequenced here: CD4+ T cells sorted from PBMCs, sampled 15 days after the yellow fever booster vaccination. The origin of the receptors is a man aged 25-45 years who received the YFV17D yellow fever vaccine.

The chain carries TRBV11-2 and TRBJ2-2; D is uncertain. This CDR3 region has 13 residues. CDR1 and CDR2 (germline): SGHAT, FQNNGV. V lost 3 bases and J lost 3, with 5 bases in between. CDR3 amino acids: CASSFGDTGELFF. CDR3 DNA: TGTGCCAGCAGCTTTGGTGACACCGGGGAGCTGTTTTTT.

This clonotype was picked up a small number of times. The CDR3 DNA sequence: TGCGCCAGCAGCAATACCCCGGGACAGAGATTCAATGAGCAGTTCTTC. This codes for CASSNTPGQRFNEQFF. This chain connects TRBV23-1 to TRBJ2-1; 7 nucleotides agree with TRBD1. TRBV23-1 qualifies as an ORF whose function is uncertain. This CDR3 is built from 16 residues. Losses at the gene ends were 6 bases for V and 6 bases for J; bases not matched to a gene: 14.

J is TRBJ2-2 and V is TRBV28; 7 bases align to TRBD2. Germline CDR1 MDHEN, CDR2 SYDVKM. The CDR3 is made up of 16 amino acids. After removal of 0 bases from V and 4 bases from J, the junction contained 5 bases not matched to a gene. In DNA form, the CDR3 reads TGTGCCAGCAGTTTATGGGGAGGGCCCCCCACCGGGGAGCTGTTTTTT. Amino acid sequence: CASSLWGGPPTGELFF.

This clonotype appeared a few times. The chain recombines TRBV10-1 with TRBJ2-7; 7 bases map to TRBD1. CDR1 is WNHNN and CDR2 is SYGVQD in the germline V gene (reference sequence). Trimming cost V 5 bases and J 5 bases; bases outside gene matches: 6. The CDR3 consists of 13 residues. In DNA, the CDR3 is TGCGCCAGCAGTACGGGGCAGGGGGACGAGCAGTACTTC. It encodes CASSTGQGDEQYF.

J is TRBJ2-1 and V is TRBV19; possible D gene TRBD1, 6 bases. Germline V gene sequence: CDR1 LNHDA, CDR2 SQIVND (reference sequence). There are 14 residues in the CDR3. V lost 3 bases and J lost 3, with 9 bases in between. CDR3 protein: CASSMTGNYNEQFF. In DNA form, the CDR3 reads TGTGCCAGTAGTATGACAGGTAACTACAATGAGCAGTTCTTC.

This clonotype was detected only a few times. The chain recombines TRBV7-2 with TRBJ1-1, with D hard to call. The V gene's germline CDR1 is SGHTA and CDR2 FQGNSA. The CDR3 spans 13 residues. With 4 bases removed from V and 11 bases from J, the gap between germline ends came to 17 bases. CDR3 amino acids: CASSSRLEYGAFF. The CDR3 bases are TGTGCCAGCAGCTCCCGGTTGGAATATGGCGCTTTCTTT.

V is TRBV29-1 and J is TRBJ1-3; D gene ambiguous. The CDR3 has 12 residues. Germline V CDR1 and CDR2: SQVTM, ANQGSEA. Trimming took 5 bases from V and 0 from J, leaving 5 bases between them. CDR3 loop: CSVRASGNTIYF. The CDR3 DNA sequence: TGCAGCGTTCGTGCCTCTGGAAACACCATATATTTT.

This clonotype has more than one count but fewer than ten. The CDR3 region has the DNA TGTGCCAGCTCACCACCGGATTTGGGGAACATTCAGTACTTC. Translated, it gives CASSPPDLGNIQYF. The V and J genes are TRBV18 and TRBJ2-4, with D uncertain. Germline values: CDR1 KGHSH, CDR2 LQKENI. V was shortened by 0 bases and J by 7 bases, with 10 bases between the two germline ends. This CDR3 has 14 amino acids. Looking up the rest from reference TRBV18 and TRBJ2-4 gives the full variable domain: NAGVMQNPRHLVRRRGQEARLRCSPMKGHSHVYWYRQLPEEGLKFMVYLQKENIIDESGMPKERFSAEFPKEGPSILRIQQVVRGDSAAYFCASSPPDLGNIQYFGAGTRLSVL.

This clonotype was seen many times. V is TRBV7-6 and J is TRBJ2-3; 9 positions agree with TRBD2. Germline-derived CDR1 and CDR2 are SGHVS and FNYEAQ. This CDR3 is 15 amino acids long. V shed 1 base and J 4 bases; nucleotides not matched to a gene: 3. The CDR3 loop is CASSLVSGRPDTQYF. In nucleotides, the CDR3 is TGTGCCAGCAGCTTAGTTAGCGGGAGACCAGATACGCAGTATTTT.

The V call is TRBV5-1, the J call TRBJ2-1; TRBD1 matches at 8 bases. J gave up 12 bases and V 7 bases, and 18 bases lay outside the gene matches. The CDR3 consists of 15 residues. Per the germline V gene, CDR1 is SGHRS and CDR2 is YFSETQ. For the CDR3, the DNA is TGCGCCAGCTCACTGCAACCGGGACAGGAAGGGGGGCAGTTCTTC. Protein: CASSLQPGQEGGQFF.

This clonotype was seen repeatedly, ten times or more. J is TRBJ2-2 and V is TRBV29-1, with TRBD1 matching 9 bases. This CDR3 comprises 16 residues. Germline values: CDR1 SQVTM, CDR2 ANQGSEA. J was trimmed by 5 bases and V by 5 bases; bases with no gene match: 12. The CDR3 region is CSVRGTGGSLTGELFF. DNA of the CDR3: TGCAGCGTTCGCGGAACAGGGGGCAGTTTAACCGGGGAGCTGTTTTTT.

J is TRBJ1-3 and V is TRBV12-3 or TRBV12-4, with D unresolved. Trimming stripped 6 bases from V and 0 bases from J, with 15 bases between. The CDR3 loop spans 16 amino acids. CDR3 in amino acids: CASSFGQRVSGNTIYF. As DNA, the CDR3 is TGTGCCAGCAGCTTTGGGCAGAGAGTCTCTGGAAACACCATATATTTT.

This clonotype was counted at least ten times. The chain is built from TRBV7-8 and TRBJ1-2; no reliable D call. V shed 3 bases and J shed 0 bases, with 17 bases lying between them. Germline V gene sequence: CDR1 SGHVS, CDR2 FQNEAQ. This CDR3 has 17 residues. The chain's CDR3 is CASSFGGRPGANYGYTF. CDR3 nucleotide sequence: TGTGCCAGCAGCTTCGGAGGAAGGCCCGGTGCTAACTATGGCTACACCTTC.

A remark on this clonotype: A much larger clone is a single base away; this may be a read error. V gene TRBV20-1 combines with J gene TRBJ1-4, with 8 nucleotides matching TRBD1. CDR3 length: 16 residues. Germline V CDR1 and CDR2: DFQATT, SNEGSKA (reference sequence). The CDR3: CIAISGTGATNEKLFF. The CDR3, as DNA: TGCATTGCTATATCCGGGACAGGAGCAACTAATGAAAAACTGTTTTTT.

This clonotype was detected a few times. This rearrangement joins TRBV7-7 to TRBJ2-2; TRBD2 aligns across 13 bases. The germline gives CDR1 SSHAT, CDR2 FNYEAQ (reference sequence). Trimming took 4 bases from V and 5 from J; bases not matched to a gene: 7. The CDR3 has 17 amino acids. In DNA, the CDR3 is TGTGCCAGCAGCTCCTCGACTAGCGGGAGGAGGACCGGGGAGCTGTTTTTT. Amino acid sequence: CASSSSTSGRRTGELFF.